Listed below are T cell receptor beta chains from one sample, sequenced in a study of coeliac disease. Profiled with immunoSEQ multiplex PCR; TCRdb holds only in-frame clones, not every one. The sample holds about 3,000 clones; nearly 55% are singletons and the top ten take less than 11%. What was sequenced was intraepithelial lymphocytes from the gut. Receptors were obtained from a man aged 50 or older with active celiac disease. CDR3s include the opening cysteine and the closing phenylalanine or tryptophan. A D gene is named only where the DNA matches it firmly. The size field is filled for only some rows; it gives once, few, many or a size class.

J gene	D gene	CDR3 length	V gene	clone size	CDR3 DNA	CDR3 protein
TRBJ2-1	TRBD1	15	TRBV5-1	-	TGCGCCAGCAGCGACAGGGTTGGCGGTATCAATGAGCAGTTCTTC	CASSDRVGGINEQFF
TRBJ1-2	-	16	TRBV19	few	TGTGCCAGTAGTATCGTTGGAGGGATATACAACTATGGCTACACCTTC	CASSIVGGIYNYGYTF
TRBJ1-6	-	14	TRBV19	few	TGTGCCAGTAGTTTTCGGGTTTACAATTCACCCCTCCACTTT	CASSFRVYNSPLHF
TRBJ2-3	TRBD2	17	TRBV7-9	-	TGTGCCAGCAGCTTAGGGTTTTGGGGACTAGCAGATGATACGCAGTATTTT	CASSLGFWGLADDTQYF
TRBJ2-1	TRBD2	15	TRBV11-3	few	TGTGCCAGCAGCTTAGATAGCGGGAGGTTTATTGAGCAGTTCTTC	CASSLDSGRFIEQFF
TRBJ2-3	TRBD2	15	TRBV4-2	-	TGTGCCAGCAGCCAAGAGGGCGGGGGGGCATATACGCAGTATTTT	CASSQEGGGAYTQYF
TRBJ1-2	TRBD1	14	TRBV5-5	-	TGTGCCAGCAGCTTGGAACAGGGGCTATGGGGCTACACCTTC	CASSLEQGLWGYTF
TRBJ1-6	TRBD1	14	TRBV4-3	-	TGCGCCAGCAGCCCATGGACAGGGATCTCCCCCCTCCACTTT	CASSPWTGISPLHF
TRBJ1-1	-	15	TRBV27	once	TGTGCCAGCAGGGAACAGGGTAACTGGAACACTGAAGCTTTCTTT	CASREQGNWNTEAFF
TRBJ2-1	-	13	TRBV4-1	-	TGCGCCAGCAGCCAAGTGGCCCACAATGAGCAGTTCTTC	CASSQVAHNEQFF
TRBJ2-3	-	17	TRBV21-1	-	TGTGCCAGGACTCCTGGAGGGCGGGAGCGTGGCACAGATACGCAGTATTTT	CARTPGGRERGTDTQYF
TRBJ1-5	TRBD1	15	TRBV7-9	-	TGTGCCAGCAGCCCGGGACAGACCGACAATCAGCCCCAGCATTTT	CASSPGQTDNQPQHF
TRBJ2-5	-	15	TRBV4-1	medium-sized	TGCGCCAGCAGCCAAGTAGGAGGGATCCAAGAGACCCAGTACTTC	CASSQVGGIQETQYF
TRBJ2-7	-	14	TRBV5-4	-	TGTGCCAGCAGCTCCCCAAAGGGAGCCTACGAGCAGTACTTC	CASSSPKGAYEQYF
TRBJ1-1	TRBD1	14	TRBV5-4	-	TGTGCCAGCAGCTTGGTACAGGGGAGCGCTGAAGCTTTCTTT	CASSLVQGSAEAFF
TRBJ1-2	TRBD1	16	TRBV13	-	TGTGCCAGCAGCTTAGAGGGAGGACAGGGACTTTATGGCTACACCTTC	CASSLEGGQGLYGYTF
TRBJ1-4	-	16	TRBV5-8	-	TGTGCCAGCACCAACGAAGGGCAGGGGATTAATGAAAAACTGTTTTTT	CASTNEGQGINEKLFF
TRBJ2-5	-	14	TRBV2	-	TGTGCCAGCAGTGATGGTGATCAGGGTGAGACCCAGTACTTC	CASSDGDQGETQYF
TRBJ2-3	TRBD2	17	TRBV4-1	few	TGCGCCAGCAGCCAAGCGGTAGCGGGGGGCCCGGGAGATACGCAGTATTTT	CASSQAVAGGPGDTQYF
TRBJ1-2	-	16	TRBV7-6	once	TGTGCCAGCAGCTTAGCGACACAGTACCCACACTATGGCTACACCTTC	CASSLATQYPHYGYTF
TRBJ1-2	TRBD1	17	TRBV11-1	-	TGTGCCAGCAGCGGGACAGCTAAGGCTGGAAAGATCTATGGCTACACCTTC	CASSGTAKAGKIYGYTF
TRBJ2-2	-	14	TRBV9	large	TGTGCCAGCAGTACCTTTGGGGGGTCCGGGGAGCTGTTTTTT	CASSTFGGSGELFF
TRBJ2-7	TRBD2	17	TRBV5-1	-	TGCGCCAGCAGCGGTGGACTAGCGGGGCGTGCTCCCTACGAGCAGTACTTC	CASSGGLAGRAPYEQYF
TRBJ1-1	-	13	TRBV19	-	TGTGCCAGCGCCCGTCTCAGGCCTTATGAAGCTTTCTTT	CASARLRPYEAFF
TRBJ1-2	TRBD1	15	TRBV5-1	medium-sized	TGCGCCAGCAGCTTCACAGGGGTACTGGACTATGGCTACACCTTC	CASSFTGVLDYGYTF
TRBJ1-2	TRBD1	13	TRBV18	-	TGTGCCAGCTCACCGCAGGGGGCGCGGGGCTACACCTTC	CASSPQGARGYTF
TRBJ1-1	TRBD1	16	TRBV18	-	TGTGCCAGCTCCCCGGGACAGGGACAGGGGAACACTGAAGCTTTCTTT	CASSPGQGQGNTEAFF